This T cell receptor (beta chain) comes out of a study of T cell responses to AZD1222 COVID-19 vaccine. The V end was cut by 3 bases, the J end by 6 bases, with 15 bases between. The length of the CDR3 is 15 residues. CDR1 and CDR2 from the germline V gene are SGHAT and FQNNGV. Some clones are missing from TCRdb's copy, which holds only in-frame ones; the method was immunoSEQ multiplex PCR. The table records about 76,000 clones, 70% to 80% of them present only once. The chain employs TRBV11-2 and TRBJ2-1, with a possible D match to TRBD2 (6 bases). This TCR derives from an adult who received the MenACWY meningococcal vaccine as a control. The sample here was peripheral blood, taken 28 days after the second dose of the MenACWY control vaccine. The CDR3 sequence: CASSLTGGRTNEQFF. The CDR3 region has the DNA TGTGCCAGCAGCTTGACCGGGGGAAGAACCAATGAGCAGTTCTTC.